This T cell receptor beta chain was obtained from a study of T cells in localized non-small cell lung cancer (dated by TCRdb to between 2020 and 2021). Notes on the research overall: The study analyzed T cell repertoires of hundreds of early-stage NSCLC patients, comparing tumors and uninvolved tumor-adjacent lungs. The cohort comprised around 250 treatment-naïve NSCLC patients with resected, localized lung tumors. Of the NSCLC patients, approximately 130 were male and approximately 110 were female, and the mean age was around 70 years. Study-wide conclusions, independent of this receptor: The highest T cell clonality was observed in uninvolved tumor-adjacent lung, where clonality exceeded that of tumor, suggesting that antigenic responses were more focused in uninvolved tumor-adjacent lung. Of the top 100 tumor clones, a median of roughly 60 were detected in paired uninvolved adjacent lung; around 30 were also among that lung's top 100. Multi-region tumor sequencing was not performed, so intratumor heterogeneity could not be excluded. Longer overall survival was associated with higher blood T cell density, whereas shorter survival was associated with higher adjacent-lung clonality. Because the study design was exploratory, TCR variables were selected using unadjusted p-values without false-discovery rate correction.

The immunoSEQ Assay was used to sequence TCR beta CDR3 regions from DNA. On the study's bioinformatics: T cell density was computed as TCR beta template counts normalized to usable DNA estimated by amplifying housekeeping genes. Using the preseqR package, richness was estimated by extrapolating to 120,000 templates for tissue samples and 400,000 templates for PBMC samples. Clonality was defined as one minus Pielou's evenness. Tissue-enriched TCRs were identified by differential abundance testing using productive amino-acid clonotypes, minimum total count 5 and alpha 0.1. The Jaccard Index and the Morisita Overlap Index were used to measure how much the repertoires overlapped between compartments. GLIPH grouped TCR beta CDR3s together with public tetramer-defined viral CDR3s, and a viral motif had to include at least three viral sequences and also show V-gene enrichment. TCRdb provides this immuneACCESS table in a form limited to in-frame rearrangements. Some clones are lacking; in checked studies, under half of them reflect an unresolved V gene, and why the rest are absent is not known. V and J calls and clone size are given by that table; D and trimming were obtained from the DNA. For this sample the table gives 45,000 to 55,000 clones, of which 70% to 85% were detected only once. Approximately 16% of the sample comes from the top ten.

V lost 2 bases and J lost 5 bases, and the count of bases not matched to a germline gene is 6. CDR1 and CDR2, per the germline V gene, are SGHRS and YFSETQ. The CDR3 runs 15 amino acids, cysteine and phenylalanine included. Solely the CDR3 DNA is kept, with 45 bases framed from the first base. At diagnosis, tumor, uninvolved tumor-adjacent lung and peripheral blood were collected and then preserved as a mix of FFPE and fresh-frozen material. For TCR repertoire profiling, blood samples were analyzed in the form of peripheral blood mononuclear cells. Regarding this clone: Its antigen remains unidentified. No much larger clone exists at a distance of one base, and base qualities are not known.

The chain is made from TRBV5-1 and TRBJ2-1, with TRBD1 matching 8 junction bases. The receptor was isolated from a man between 40 and 70 years old with stage I squamous cell lung carcinoma. The sample consisted of peripheral blood, taken before any cancer treatment. CDR3 sequence: CASSFQGATDNEQFF. The sequenced DNA is TGCGCCAGCAGCTTTCAGGGGGCGACGGACAATGAGCAGTTCTTC. The full variable domain, with segments outside the CDR3 supplied by the reference TRBV5-1 and TRBJ2-1 proteins, appears as KAGVTQTPRYLIKTRGQQVTLSCSPISGHRSVSWYQQTPGQGLQFLFEYFSETQRNKGNFPGRFSGRQFSNSRSEMNVSTLELGDSALYLCASSFQGATDNEQFFGPGTRLTVL.